Following are 9 T cell receptor beta chains from one sample sequenced in a study of blood T cell repertoires in COVID-19. TCRdb keeps only in-frame clones here, not all; method: immunoSEQ multiplex PCR. The data show 210,000 or so clones, with roughly 84% seen just once and 1.9% held by the top ten. What was sequenced was peripheral blood. The receptor source for this set is a man aged 40-49 years with active or convalescent COVID-19.

The chain employs TRBV28 and TRBJ1-6; the D gene is possibly TRBD1 (5 bases). Trimming shortened V by 5 bases and J by 8 bases, and 22 bases separated the two germline ends. CDR1 is MDHEN and CDR2 is SYDVKM in the germline V gene. This CDR3 comprises 17 residues. In nucleotides, the CDR3 is TGTGCCAGCAGTCCTCCGGGGGGGTGGGTATCGGATTCACCCCTCCACTTT. This gives the protein CASSPPGGWVSDSPLHF.

This chain links TRBV6-1 with TRBJ1-2; 7 bases fit TRBD1. The CDR3 runs 14 residues. V trimming: 0 bases; J trimming: 4 bases; junction bases outside the gene matches: 2. Germline values: CDR1 MNHNS, CDR2 SASEGT. The CDR3 region is CASSEATGSYGYTF. As DNA, the CDR3 is TGTGCCAGCAGTGAAGCGACAGGGAGCTATGGCTACACCTTC.

The genes are TRBV19 and TRBJ1-1, with 7 bases that match TRBD1. This CDR3 contains 12 residues. V dropped 5 bases and J dropped 5; count of bases not matched to a gene: 2. Germline CDR1 reads LNHDA; CDR2 reads SQIVND (reference sequence). The CDR3: CASSDRETEAFF. Here the CDR3 DNA reads TGTGCCAGTAGTGACAGGGAGACTGAAGCTTTCTTT.

The chain couples TRBV9 to TRBJ2-7; tentative D call: TRBD1 (5 bases). CDR1 is SGDLS, CDR2 YYNGEE, per germline. Trimming left V 0 bases short and J 0 bases short, with 13 bases between. CDR3 length: 16 amino acids. The CDR3 region is CASSVAVGAYSYEQYF. As DNA, the CDR3 is TGTGCCAGCAGCGTAGCGGTAGGGGCTTACTCCTACGAGCAGTACTTC. Using reference TRBV9 and TRBJ2-7 for the parts outside the CDR3, the full variable domain is DSGVTQTPKHLITATGQRVTLRCSPRSGDLSVYWYQQSLDQGLQFLIQYYNGEERAKGNILERFSAQQFPDLHSELNLSSLELGDSALYFCASSVAVGAYSYEQYFGPGTRLTVT.

The genes are TRBV7-9 and TRBJ2-7, with 7 bases that match TRBD1. This CDR3 has 18 residues. Germline values: CDR1 SEHNR, CDR2 FQNEAQ (reference sequence). V lost 0 bases and J lost 2; bases outside the gene matches: 13. CDR3 sequence: CASSLANIRDSIAYEQYF. The CDR3 region has the DNA TGTGCCAGCAGCTTAGCTAATATACGGGACAGTATAGCCTACGAGCAGTACTTC.

In this sample, this clone turned up once. The rearrangement joins TRBV5-1 to TRBJ2-7; 7 bases are a match to TRBD1. The CDR3 loop spans 13 amino acids. Germline V lookup: CDR1 SGHRS, CDR2 YFSETQ. V shed 3 bases and J 4 bases; nucleotides not matched to a gene: 4. The CDR3 sequence: CASSSGQIYEQYF. DNA for the CDR3: TGCGCCAGCAGCTCGGGACAGATTTACGAGCAGTACTTC.

This clone showed up just once. V and J are TRBV11-1 and TRBJ2-1; D gene uncertain. Looked up from germline, CDR1 is SGHAT and CDR2 is FQDESV (reference sequence). Trimming pared 1 base from V and 1 base from J, leaving 11 bases between. The CDR3 totals 16 residues. CDR3 amino acids: CASSLGRSASYNEQFF. The DNA of the CDR3 is TGTGCCAGCAGCTTAGGGCGGAGCGCTTCCTACAATGAGCAGTTCTTC.

V gene TRBV25-1 combines with J gene TRBJ1-4; D unclear. CDR1 MGHDK and CDR2 SYGVNS come from the germline V gene. The CDR3 is 13 residues long. Trimming left V 3 bases short and J 5 bases short, with 7 bases between. The CDR3 is CASSENSNEKLFF. The DNA of the CDR3 is TGTGCCAGCAGTGAGAACAGCAATGAAAAACTGTTTTTT.

The chain recombines TRBV5-4 with TRBJ2-7; 11 nucleotides align to TRBD2. Germline CDR1 reads SGHNT; CDR2 reads YYREEE (reference sequence). The ends lost 4 bases at V and 3 bases at J; junction bases unmatched: 6. The length of the CDR3 is 15 residues. In DNA form, the CDR3 reads TGTGCCAGCAGCCCTGGGCTAGCGGGGGGCTACGAGCAGTACTTC. This encodes CASSPGLAGGYEQYF. Full variable domain (outside the CDR3, taken from reference TRBV5-4 and TRBJ2-7): ETGVTQSPTHLIKTRGQQVTLRCSSQSGHNTVSWYQQALGQGPQFIFQYYREEENGRGNFPPRFSGLQFPNYSSELNVNALELDDSALYLCASSPGLAGGYEQYFGPGTRLTVT.